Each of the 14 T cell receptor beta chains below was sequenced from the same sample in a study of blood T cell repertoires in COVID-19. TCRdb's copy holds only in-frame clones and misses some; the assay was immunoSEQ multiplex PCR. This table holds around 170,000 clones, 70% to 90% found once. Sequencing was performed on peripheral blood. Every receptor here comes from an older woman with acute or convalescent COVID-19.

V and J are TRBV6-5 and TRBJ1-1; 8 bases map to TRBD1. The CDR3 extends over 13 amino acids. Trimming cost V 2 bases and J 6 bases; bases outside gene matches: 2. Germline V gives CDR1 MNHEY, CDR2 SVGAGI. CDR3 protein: CASSYRQGPEAFF. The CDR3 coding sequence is TGTGCCAGCAGTTACCGACAGGGGCCTGAAGCTTTCTTT.

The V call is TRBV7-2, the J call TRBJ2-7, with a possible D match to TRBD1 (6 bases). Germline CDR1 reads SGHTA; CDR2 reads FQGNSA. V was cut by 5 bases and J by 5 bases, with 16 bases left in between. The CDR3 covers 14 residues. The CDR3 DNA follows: TGTGCCAGCAGCCTCGGGGACATTCCCCACGAGCAGTACTTC. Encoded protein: CASSLGDIPHEQYF.

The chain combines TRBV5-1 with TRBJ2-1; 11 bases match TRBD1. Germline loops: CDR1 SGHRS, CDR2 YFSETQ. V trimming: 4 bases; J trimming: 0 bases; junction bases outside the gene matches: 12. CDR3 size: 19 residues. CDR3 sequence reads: CASSPTGTGGTSSYNEQFF. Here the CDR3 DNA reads TGCGCCAGCAGCCCTACCGGGACAGGGGGTACTAGCTCCTACAATGAGCAGTTCTTC.

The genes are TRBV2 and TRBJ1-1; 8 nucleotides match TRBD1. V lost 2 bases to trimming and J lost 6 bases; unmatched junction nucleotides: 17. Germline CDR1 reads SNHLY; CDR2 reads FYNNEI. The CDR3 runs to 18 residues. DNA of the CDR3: TGTGCCAGCAGTGAAAAGCCCCTGGACAGGGCTAGGTCGGCTGAAGCTTTCTTT. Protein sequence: CASSEKPLDRARSAEAFF.

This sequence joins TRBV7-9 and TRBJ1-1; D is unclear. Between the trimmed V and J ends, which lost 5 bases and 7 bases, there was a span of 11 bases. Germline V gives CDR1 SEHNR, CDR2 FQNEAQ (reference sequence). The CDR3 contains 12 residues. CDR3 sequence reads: CASSPTSSEAFF. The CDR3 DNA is TGTGCCAGCAGCCCGACTTCCAGTGAAGCTTTCTTT. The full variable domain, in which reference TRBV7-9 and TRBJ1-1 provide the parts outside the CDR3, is DTGVSQNPRHKITKRGQNVTFRCDPISEHNRLYWYRQTLGQGPEFLTYFQNEAQLEKSRLLSDRFSAERPKGSFSTLEIQRTEQGDSAMYLCASSPTSSEAFFGQGTRLTVV.

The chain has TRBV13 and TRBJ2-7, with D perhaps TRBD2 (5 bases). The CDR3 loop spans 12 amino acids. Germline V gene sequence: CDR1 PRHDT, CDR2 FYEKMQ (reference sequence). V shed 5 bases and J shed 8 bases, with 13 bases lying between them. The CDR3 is CASSRGGVQQYF. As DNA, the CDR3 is TGTGCCAGCAGCCGTGGAGGCGTCCAGCAGTACTTC.

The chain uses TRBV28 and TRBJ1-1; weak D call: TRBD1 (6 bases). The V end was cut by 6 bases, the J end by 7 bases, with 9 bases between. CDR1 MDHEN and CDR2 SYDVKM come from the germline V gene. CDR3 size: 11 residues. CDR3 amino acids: CASRQGHEAFF. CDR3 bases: TGTGCCAGCAGACAGGGACATGAAGCTTTCTTT.

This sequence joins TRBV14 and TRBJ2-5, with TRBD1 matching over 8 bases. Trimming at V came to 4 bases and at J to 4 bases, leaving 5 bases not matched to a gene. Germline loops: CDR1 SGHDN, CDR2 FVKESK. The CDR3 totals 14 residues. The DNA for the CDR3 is TGTGCCAGCAGCCCCAGGACAGGGAGAGAGACCCAGTACTTC. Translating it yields CASSPRTGRETQYF.

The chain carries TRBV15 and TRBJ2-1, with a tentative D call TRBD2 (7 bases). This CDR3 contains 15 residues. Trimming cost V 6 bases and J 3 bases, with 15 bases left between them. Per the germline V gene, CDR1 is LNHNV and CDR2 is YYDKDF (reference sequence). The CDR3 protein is CATRAGHGDYNEQFF. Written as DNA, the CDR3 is TGTGCCACCAGAGCGGGACACGGGGACTACAATGAGCAGTTCTTC.

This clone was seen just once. CDR3 DNA sequence: TGTGCCAGCAGCATCTCTAGCGGGGGCTCCTACAATGAGCAGTTCTTC. It translates to CASSISSGGSYNEQFF. The chain employs TRBV7-2 and TRBJ2-1; 10 bases are shared with TRBD2. This CDR3 has 16 residues. CDR1 is SGHTA and CDR2 is FQGNSA in the germline V gene. The V and J ends lost 5 bases and 0 bases, in that order; junction bases with no gene match: 4.

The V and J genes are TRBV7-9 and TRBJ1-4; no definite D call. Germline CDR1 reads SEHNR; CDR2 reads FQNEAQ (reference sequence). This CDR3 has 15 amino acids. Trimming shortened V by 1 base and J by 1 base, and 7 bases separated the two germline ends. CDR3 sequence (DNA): TGTGCCAGCAGCTTAGAGACGGGAACTAATGAAAAACTGTTTTTT. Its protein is CASSLETGTNEKLFF.

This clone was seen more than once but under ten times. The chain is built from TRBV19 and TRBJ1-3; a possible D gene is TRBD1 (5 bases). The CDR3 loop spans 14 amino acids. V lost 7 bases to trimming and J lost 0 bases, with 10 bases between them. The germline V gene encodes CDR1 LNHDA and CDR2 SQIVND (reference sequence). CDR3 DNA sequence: TGTGCCAGTATGGGGCAGCGCTCTGGAAACACCATATATTTT. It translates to CASMGQRSGNTIYF.

For the CDR3, the DNA is TGTGCCATCAGTGATAGGGGTGATGGAAAAGGGCCCTCCAATCAGCCCCAGCATTTT. This codes for CAISDRGDGKGPSNQPQHF. The gene calls are TRBV10-3 and TRBJ1-5; D may be TRBD1 (5 bases). Germline V lookup: CDR1 ENHRY, CDR2 SYGVKD. V was shortened by 3 bases and J by 3 bases, with 24 bases between the two germline ends. This CDR3 contains 19 residues.

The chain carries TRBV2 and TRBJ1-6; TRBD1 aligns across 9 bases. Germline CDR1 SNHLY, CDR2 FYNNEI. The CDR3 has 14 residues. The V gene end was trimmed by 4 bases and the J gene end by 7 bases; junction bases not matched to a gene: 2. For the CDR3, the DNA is TGTGCCAGCAGTGGGACAGGGGAAAATTCACCCCTCCACTTT. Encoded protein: CASSGTGENSPLHF.